What follows are 8 T cell receptor beta chains derived from one specimen sequenced in a study of T cells after posttransplantation cyclophosphamide (TCRdb year 2016). Library generation was performed with the immunoSEQ multiplex PCR assay. What TCRdb holds here is the immuneACCESS table cut down to in-frame rearrangements. Part of the clones is not present; checked against another copy, under half of the missing clones reflect an unresolved V gene, and the others are unexplained. The sample yields 66,000 or so clones; just over 90% were counted once. Roughly 3% of the sample comes from the top ten. The specimen was PBMCs. The receptor set was obtained from a woman between 25 and 40 years old in good health and a related stem cell transplant donor.

The J gene is TRBJ1-2, the V gene TRBV19; 8 bases are shared with TRBD1. This CDR3 has 15 amino acids. Germline-derived CDR1 and CDR2 are LNHDA and SQIVND (reference sequence). V lost 5 bases to trimming and J lost 7 bases; unmatched junction nucleotides: 12. The CDR3 reads CASSAQDRAWSGYTF. The CDR3 DNA reads as TGTGCCAGTAGTGCCCAGGACAGGGCGTGGAGTGGCTACACCTTC.

The gene calls are TRBV5-8 and TRBJ1-5; D ambiguous. CDR3 length: 14 amino acids. Germline V lookup: CDR1 SGHTS, CDR2 YDEGEE. Trimming took 0 bases from V and 9 from J, leaving 13 bases between them. CDR3 sequence: CASSLGPGEMPQHF. The CDR3 coding sequence is TGTGCCAGCAGCTTGGGCCCCGGAGAGATGCCCCAGCATTTT.

The rearrangement uses TRBV7-8 and TRBJ1-2; 7 positions agree with TRBD1. The germline gives CDR1 SGHVS, CDR2 FQNEAQ. The CDR3 consists of 13 residues. With 5 bases clipped from V and 7 bases from J, the junction kept 7 bases outside the gene matches. The CDR3 region is CASSPSDRVGYTF. CDR3 sequence (DNA): TGTGCCAGCAGCCCGAGTGACAGGGTTGGCTACACCTTC.

The gene calls are TRBV4-2 and TRBJ2-1, with TRBD2 matching 12 bases. The V gene end was trimmed by 0 bases and the J gene end by 14 bases; junction bases not matched to a gene: 5. The CDR3 totals 14 residues. The germline V gene encodes CDR1 LGHNA and CDR2 YNFKEQ. In DNA form, the CDR3 reads TGTGCCAGCAGCCAAGATAGAGCTAGCGGGGGGGAGTTCTTC. Translating gives CASSQDRASGGEFF.

The chain combines TRBV5-1 with TRBJ2-7, with D possibly TRBD2 on 6 matching bases. CDR1 is SGHRS, CDR2 YFSETQ, per germline. Trimming cost V 0 bases and J 2 bases, with 12 bases left between them. The CDR3 totals 15 residues. This CDR3 is CASSLEGLRTYEQYF. CDR3 bases: TGCGCCAGCAGCTTGGAGGGACTGAGGACCTACGAGCAGTACTTC.

This chain connects TRBV7-2 to TRBJ2-7; 9 bases fit TRBD1. This CDR3 region has 14 residues. Germline V CDR1 and CDR2: SGHTA, FQGNSA. Trimming removed 5 bases from V and 3 bases from J; junction bases left unmatched: 5. CDR3 sequence reads: CASSRRTGDYEQYF. The CDR3 DNA is TGTGCCAGCAGCAGACGGACAGGGGACTACGAGCAGTACTTC.

V usage is TRBV15 and J usage is TRBJ1-3; D call uncertain. The CDR3 covers 13 residues. V lost 7 bases and J lost 2, with 9 bases in between. CDR1 is LNHNV and CDR2 is YYDKDF in the germline V gene (reference sequence). CDR3 sequence: CATTLCPGNTIYF. The CDR3 nucleotides are TGTGCCACCACCCTTTGCCCTGGAAACACCATATATTTT.

This clone occurred once. The chain employs TRBV10-3 and TRBJ1-5; 10 nucleotides line up with TRBD1. This CDR3 is built from 15 residues. The V gene end was trimmed by 8 bases and the J gene end by 0 bases; junction bases not matched to a gene: 4. Germline CDR1 ENHRY, CDR2 SYGVKD. Here the CDR3 reads CAIGTGADSNQPQHF. For the CDR3, the DNA is TGTGCCATCGGGACAGGGGCGGATAGCAATCAGCCCCAGCATTTT.